What follows are 3 T cell receptor beta chains derived from one specimen sequenced in a study of PD-L1 blockade in urothelial cancer. Time point here: peripheral blood 6 weeks after treatment start. The data were produced by immunoSEQ multiplex PCR, yet TCRdb's version contains in-frame clones alone and is incomplete. The repertoire holds around 110,000 clones, with less than 95% as singletons. The material was PBMCs, obtained around atezolizumab (anti-PD-L1) treatment. The receptors here all came from a man aged 55 to 70 with urothelial cancer.

CDR3 bases: TGCGCCAGCAGCTTCGGGGGGACTAGCGAAGAGACCCAGTACTTC. This sequence encodes CASSFGGTSEETQYF. The gene calls are TRBV5-1 and TRBJ2-5; 10 bases align to TRBD2. The germline V gene has CDR1 SGHRS and CDR2 YFSETQ. The ends lost 2 bases at V and 3 bases at J; junction bases unmatched: 4. This CDR3 has 15 amino acids.

The chain couples TRBV5-1 to TRBJ1-3; 7 bases map to TRBD1. Looked up from germline, CDR1 is SGHRS and CDR2 is YFSETQ. The CDR3 covers 16 residues. V shed 4 bases and J 0 bases; nucleotides not matched to a gene: 7. CDR3 residues: CASSPVTGASGNTIYF. The CDR3 nucleotides read TGCGCCAGCAGCCCAGTTACAGGGGCCTCTGGAAACACCATATATTTT.

J is TRBJ2-7 and V is TRBV4-2; D may be TRBD2 (6 bases). Germline lookup yields CDR1 LGHNA and CDR2 YNFKEQ. With 1 base removed from V and 0 bases from J, the gap between germline ends came to 7 bases. There are 14 residues in the CDR3. CDR3 residues: CASSQATSSYEQYF. The CDR3 nucleotides read TGTGCCAGCAGCCAAGCGACTAGCTCCTACGAGCAGTACTTC.